The rows below give T cell receptor beta chains drawn from one sample of a study of T-cell reconstitution after alpha-beta-depleted transplantation in children. Using its own MiXCR run on the PCR reads, TCRdb lists one record per CDR3 protein. The table records 190,000 or so distinct CDR3 sequences, more than 6.5% of them present only once. The sample here was PBMCs from the stem cell graft donor, taken from the stem cell graft. All receptors come from a human donor who donated a stem cell graft to a child with Wiskott-Aldrich syndrome. Each CDR3 is given with its conserved first and last residue. The order of the fields is V gene, D gene, clone size, J gene, CDR3 protein, CDR3 DNA. A D gene is named only where the DNA matches it firmly. Rows give clone size only sometimes, using once, few, many, or a class for an expanded clone.

TRBV4-3,NA,few,TRBJ2-4,CASSQGGFVKNIQYF,TGCGCCAGCAGCCAAGGAGGGTTTGTCAAAAACATTCAGTACTTC
TRBV3-1,NA,many,TRBJ2-7,CASSHPGTTYEQYF,TGTGCCAGCAGCCATCCCGGGACGACCTACGAGCAGTACTTC
TRBV24-1,NA,NA,TRBJ2-1,CATSDPRLEETYNEQFF,TGTGCCACCAGTGACCCTAGACTAGAGGAAACCTACAATGAGCAGTTCTTC
TRBV20-1,TRBD2,many,TRBJ2-5,CSASNSGGQGQETQYF,TGCAGTGCTAGTAATTCGGGGGGGCAGGGGCAAGAGACCCAGTACTTC
TRBV20-1,NA,NA,TRBJ2-5,CSARARKGRQQETQYF,TGCAGTGCTAGAGCCCGTAAAGGGAGGCAACAAGAGACCCAGTACTTC
TRBV5-1,NA,many,TRBJ1-5,CASSLGGRQPQHF,TGCGCCAGCAGCTTGGGGGGGCGTCAGCCCCAGCATTTT
TRBV20-1,NA,NA,TRBJ2-4,CSARDGEAVAKNIQYF,TGCAGTGCTAGAGATGGGGAAGCGGTAGCCAAAAACATTCAGTACTTC
TRBV20-1,NA,many,TRBJ1-1,CSARGLGTGSGAFF,TGCAGTGCTAGAGGACTTGGGACGGGATCCGGAGCTTTCTTT
TRBV7-9,NA,NA,TRBJ2-6,CASRTARGSGANVLTF,TGTGCCAGCCGGACAGCCCGGGGGTCGGGGGCCAACGTCCTGACTTTC
TRBV12-3/TRBV12-4,TRBD2,many,TRBJ2-1,CASSPLAGIVHEQFF,TGTGCCAGCAGTCCTCTAGCGGGAATCGTTCATGAGCAGTTCTTC
TRBV29-1,TRBD1,many,TRBJ1-2,CSGKGQGEYGYTF,TGCAGCGGGAAAGGACAGGGGGAGTATGGCTACACCTTC
TRBV28,NA,many,TRBJ1-6,CASSPSLFRDNSPLHF,TGTGCCAGCAGCCCTTCACTTTTTCGAGATAATTCACCCCTCCACTTT
TRBV27,TRBD1,many,TRBJ1-1,CASSPRRPGGQTEAFF,TGTGCCAGCAGCCCACGGAGGCCAGGGGGCCAAACTGAAGCTTTCTTT
TRBV29-1,TRBD1,many,TRBJ2-7,CSVVTLTGGDPRHEQYF,TGCAGCGTTGTAACCCTCACAGGGGGCGATCCCCGACACGAGCAGTACTTC
TRBV5-1,NA,many,TRBJ1-1,CASSLEDTGAFF,TGCGCCAGCAGCCTTGAGGATACGGGGGCTTTCTTT
TRBV12-3/TRBV12-4,NA,many,TRBJ2-5,CASTLTDNQETQYF,TGTGCCAGCACCCTGACGGACAACCAAGAGACCCAGTACTTC
TRBV12-3/TRBV12-4,NA,many,TRBJ2-3,CASSPFRRSHVDTQYF,TGTGCCAGCAGCCCTTTCCGCAGGTCCCATGTGGATACGCAGTATTTT
TRBV5-8,TRBD1,many,TRBJ1-2,CASSLEKTGFGWYGYTF,TGTGCCAGCAGCTTGGAAAAGACAGGGTTTGGATGGTATGGCTACACCTTC
TRBV4-2,NA,many,TRBJ1-2,CASSADPDYGYTF,TGTGCCAGCAGCGCAGACCCGGACTATGGCTACACCTTC
TRBV12-3/TRBV12-4,TRBD2,NA,TRBJ2-7,CASSAGLAGVYEQYF,TGTGCCAGCAGTGCGGGACTAGCGGGCGTCTACGAGCAGTACTTC
TRBV12-3/TRBV12-4,NA,few,TRBJ1-5,CASSLGAGAQPQHF,TGTGCCAGCAGTTTAGGGGCGGGGGCTCAGCCCCAGCATTTT
TRBV21-1,NA,many,TRBJ2-7,CASTPIGQHYEQYF,TGTGCCAGCACCCCGATCGGACAGCACTACGAGCAGTACTTC
TRBV12-3/TRBV12-4,TRBD1,many,TRBJ1-1,CASSSPDRAEAFF,TGTGCCAGCAGTTCGCCTGACAGGGCTGAAGCTTTCTTT
TRBV10-3,NA,many,TRBJ2-5,CAIHEPGQETQYF,TGTGCCATCCACGAGCCAGGCCAAGAGACCCAGTACTTC
TRBV2,NA,many,TRBJ2-7,CASLETAPASEQYF,TGTGCCAGCCTTGAGACAGCCCCAGCGAGCGAGCAGTACTTC
TRBV5-1,NA,few,TRBJ2-2,CASSLDGYDTGELFF,TGCGCCAGCAGCTTGGACGGGTATGACACCGGGGAGCTGTTTTTT
TRBV20-1,NA,many,TRBJ2-7,CSASEQGREQYF,TGCAGTGCTTCTGAACAGGGTAGGGAGCAGTACTTC
TRBV5-1,NA,many,TRBJ2-1,CASSLEPGVGNEQFF,TGCGCCAGCAGCTTGGAACCGGGTGTGGGGAATGAGCAGTTCTTC
TRBV30,NA,many,TRBJ2-7,CAWSGKYEQYF,TGTGCCTGGAGTGGGAAGTACGAGCAGTACTTC
TRBV20-1,NA,NA,TRBJ2-5,CSARDPGGAGETQYF,TGCAGTGCTAGAGATCCTGGGGGGGCGGGCGAGACCCAGTACTTC
TRBV20-1,NA,few,TRBJ1-1,CSARWAGPGTEAFF,TGCAGTGCTAGATGGGCGGGGCCGGGGACTGAAGCTTTCTTT
TRBV14,NA,NA,TRBJ2-3,CASSQDRFLEGTKGTQYF,TGTGCCAGCAGCCAAGATCGGTTCCTAGAGGGGACAAAGGGTACGCAGTATTTT
TRBV5-6,NA,NA,TRBJ2-5,CASSLAGGAEKQETQYF,TGTGCCAGCAGCTTGGCCGGTGGGGCAGAAAAGCAAGAGACCCAGTACTTC
TRBV7-9,TRBD1,few,TRBJ2-1,CASSLGLGGQGTDEQFF,TGTGCCAGCAGCTTAGGGTTGGGGGGACAGGGGACCGATGAGCAGTTCTTC
TRBV10-3,TRBD1,NA,TRBJ1-5,CASGTGGSTEPPYF,TGTGCCTCCGGGACAGGGGGTTCCACCGAGCCTCCTTATTTT
TRBV5-1,NA,many,TRBJ1-2,CASSPAGNYGYTF,TGCGCCAGCAGCCCCGCCGGGAACTATGGCTACACCTTC
TRBV12-3/TRBV12-4,NA,many,TRBJ1-5,CASSLGHPDQPQHF,TGTGCCAGCAGTTTAGGGCACCCAGATCAGCCCCAGCATTTT
TRBV3-1,NA,few,TRBJ1-2,CASSQLTGSYGYTF,TGTGCCAGCAGCCAATTGACAGGAAGTTATGGCTACACCTTC
TRBV6-4,TRBD2,few,TRBJ2-1,CASSDSSRLAAYNEQFF,TGTGCCAGCAGTGACTCGAGTCGACTAGCGGCCTACAATGAGCAGTTCTTC
TRBV5-5,NA,many,TRBJ1-1,CASSSIYWNTEAFF,TGTGCCAGCAGCTCTATATACTGGAACACTGAAGCTTTCTTT
TRBV29-1,TRBD1,many,TRBJ2-2,CSVEGRSRTGTNTGELFF,TGCAGCGTTGAGGGGCGAAGTAGGACAGGGACGAACACCGGGGAGCTGTTTTTT
TRBV6-4,TRBD1,many,TRBJ1-5,CARGQGARRLNQPQHF,TGTGCCAGAGGACAGGGGGCGCGCCGATTGAATCAGCCCCAGCATTTT
TRBV7-2,NA,many,TRBJ1-4,CASSPGAVGNEKLFF,TGTGCCAGCAGCCCCGGGGCGGTGGGTAATGAAAAACTGTTTTTT
TRBV5-1,TRBD2,NA,TRBJ2-7,CASSGRGAGSDEQYF,TGCGCCAGCAGCGGGCGGGGAGCGGGGTCTGACGAGCAGTACTTC
TRBV7-2,TRBD1,many,TRBJ1-5,CASSFSGTGFNQPQHF,TGTGCCAGCAGCTTTAGCGGGACAGGGTTTAATCAGCCCCAGCATTTT
TRBV6-4,TRBD2,few,TRBJ2-6,CASSESGGAGANVLTF,TGTGCCAGCAGTGAATCCGGGGGGGCTGGGGCCAACGTCCTGACTTTC
TRBV12-3/TRBV12-4,NA,many,TRBJ2-1,CASRRTTSQFF,TGTGCCAGCAGACGTACTACCTCGCAGTTCTTC
TRBV20-1,NA,many,TRBJ1-1,CSARDRVTTEAFF,TGCAGTGCTAGAGACAGGGTAACCACTGAAGCTTTCTTT
TRBV6-1,TRBD2,few,TRBJ2-5,CASSAGTSGVETQYF,TGTGCCAGCAGCGCCGGGACTAGCGGTGTAGAGACCCAGTACTTC
TRBV18,NA,many,TRBJ1-1,CASSPGGLNTEAFF,TGTGCCAGCTCACCGGGAGGGTTGAACACTGAAGCTTTCTTT
TRBV6-4,NA,NA,TRBJ1-5,CACCDSASTGLSNQPQHF,TGTGCCTGCTGTGACTCCGCTTCGACAGGATTGAGCAATCAGCCCCAGCATTTT
TRBV5-4,NA,many,TRBJ1-1,CASSLERGRGTEAFF,TGTGCCAGCAGCTTGGAACGCGGCCGCGGCACTGAAGCTTTCTTT
TRBV6-2/TRBV6-3,NA,many,TRBJ1-2,CASSPGTSTGYTF,TGTGCCAGCAGCCCCGGGACATCCACGGGCTACACCTTC
TRBV29-1,TRBD1,many,TRBJ2-3,CSAGHRGWSDTQYF,TGCAGCGCTGGCCACAGGGGGTGGTCAGATACGCAGTATTTT
TRBV7-8,NA,few,TRBJ1-2,CASSTGAGGDGYGYTF,TGTGCCAGCAGCACCGGGGCGGGGGGGGACGGATATGGCTACACCTTC